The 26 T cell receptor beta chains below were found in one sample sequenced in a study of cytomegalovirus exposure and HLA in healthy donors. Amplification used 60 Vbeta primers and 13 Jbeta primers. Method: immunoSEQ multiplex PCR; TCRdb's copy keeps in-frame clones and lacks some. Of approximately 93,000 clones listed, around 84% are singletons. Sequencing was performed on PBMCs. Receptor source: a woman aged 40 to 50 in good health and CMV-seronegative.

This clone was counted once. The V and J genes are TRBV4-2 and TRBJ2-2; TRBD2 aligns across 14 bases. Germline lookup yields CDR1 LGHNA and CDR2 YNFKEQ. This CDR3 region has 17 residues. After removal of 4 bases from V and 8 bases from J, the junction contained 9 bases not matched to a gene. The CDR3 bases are TGTGCCAGCAGCCCCTCTCGGGGACTAGCGGGAGTGGGGGAGCTGTTTTTT. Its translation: CASSPSRGLAGVGELFF.

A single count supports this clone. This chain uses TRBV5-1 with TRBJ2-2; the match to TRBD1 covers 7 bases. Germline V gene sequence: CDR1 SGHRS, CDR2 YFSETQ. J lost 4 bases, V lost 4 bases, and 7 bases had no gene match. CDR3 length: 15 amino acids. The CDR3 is CASSVPGGSTGELFF. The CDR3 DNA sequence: TGCGCCAGCAGCGTCCCAGGGGGAAGCACCGGGGAGCTGTTTTTT.

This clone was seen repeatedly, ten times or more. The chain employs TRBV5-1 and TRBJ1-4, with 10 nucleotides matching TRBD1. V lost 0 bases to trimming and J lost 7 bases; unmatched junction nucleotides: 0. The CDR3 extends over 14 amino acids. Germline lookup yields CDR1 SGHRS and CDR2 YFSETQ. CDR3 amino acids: CASSLGQGAEKLFF. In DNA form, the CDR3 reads TGCGCCAGCAGCTTGGGACAGGGGGCTGAAAAACTGTTTTTT.

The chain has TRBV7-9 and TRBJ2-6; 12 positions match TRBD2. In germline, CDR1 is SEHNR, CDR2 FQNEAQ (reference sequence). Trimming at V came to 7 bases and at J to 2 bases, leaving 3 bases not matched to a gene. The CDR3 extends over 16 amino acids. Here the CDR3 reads CASTGLAGPGANVLTF. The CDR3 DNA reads TGTGCCAGCACAGGACTAGCGGGACCTGGGGCCAACGTCCTGACTTTC.

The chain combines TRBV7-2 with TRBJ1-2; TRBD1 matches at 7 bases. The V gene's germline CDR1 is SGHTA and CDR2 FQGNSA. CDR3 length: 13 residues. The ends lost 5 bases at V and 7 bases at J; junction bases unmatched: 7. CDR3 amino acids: CASSQQGFSGYTF. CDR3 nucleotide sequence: TGTGCCAGCAGCCAACAGGGGTTTTCTGGCTACACCTTC. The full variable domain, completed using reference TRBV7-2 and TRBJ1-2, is GAGVSQSPSNKVTEKGKDVELRCDPISGHTALYWYRQSLGQGLEFLIYFQGNSAPDKSGLPSDRFSAERTGGSVSTLTIQRTQQEDSAVYLCASSQQGFSGYTFGSGTRLTVV.

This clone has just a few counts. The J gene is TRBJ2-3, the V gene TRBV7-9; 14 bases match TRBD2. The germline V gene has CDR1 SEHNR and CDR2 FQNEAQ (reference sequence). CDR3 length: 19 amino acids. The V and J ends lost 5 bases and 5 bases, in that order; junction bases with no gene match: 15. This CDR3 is CASSPKPPGLAGVRDTQYF. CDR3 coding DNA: TGTGCCAGCAGCCCCAAGCCTCCGGGACTAGCGGGAGTAAGAGATACGCAGTATTTT.

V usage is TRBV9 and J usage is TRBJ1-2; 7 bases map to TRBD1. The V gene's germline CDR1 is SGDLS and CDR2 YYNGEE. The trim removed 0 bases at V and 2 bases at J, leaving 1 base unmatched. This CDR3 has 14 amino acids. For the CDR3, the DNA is TGTGCCAGCAGCGTAGGGGGACAGAACTATGGCTACACCTTC. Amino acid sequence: CASSVGGQNYGYTF. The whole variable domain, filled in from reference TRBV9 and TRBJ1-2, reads DSGVTQTPKHLITATGQRVTLRCSPRSGDLSVYWYQQSLDQGLQFLIQYYNGEERAKGNILERFSAQQFPDLHSELNLSSLELGDSALYFCASSVGGQNYGYTFGSGTRLTVV.

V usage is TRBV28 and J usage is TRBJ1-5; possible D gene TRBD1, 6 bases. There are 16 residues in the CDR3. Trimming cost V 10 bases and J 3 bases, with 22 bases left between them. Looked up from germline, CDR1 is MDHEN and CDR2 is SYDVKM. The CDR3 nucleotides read TGTGCCACCAGAGGACACAGGGTTCTGACCAATCAGCCCCAGCATTTT. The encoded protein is CATRGHRVLTNQPQHF.

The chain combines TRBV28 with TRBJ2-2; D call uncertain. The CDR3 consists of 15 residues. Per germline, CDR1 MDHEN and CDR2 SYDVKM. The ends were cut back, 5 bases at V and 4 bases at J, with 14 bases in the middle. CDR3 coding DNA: TGTGCCAGCAGTCCCCCCCCTAGTATCACCGGGGAGCTGTTTTTT. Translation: CASSPPPSITGELFF. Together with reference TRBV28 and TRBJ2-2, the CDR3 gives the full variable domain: DVKVTQSSRYLVKRTGEKVFLECVQDMDHENMFWYRQDPGLGLRLIYFSYDVKMKEKGDIPEGYSVSREKKERFSLILESASTNQTSMYLCASSPPPSITGELFFGEGSRLTVL.

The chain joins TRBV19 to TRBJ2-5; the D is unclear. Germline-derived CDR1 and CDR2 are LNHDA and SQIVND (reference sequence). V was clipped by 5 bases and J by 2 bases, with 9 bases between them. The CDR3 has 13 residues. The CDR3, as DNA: TGTGCCAGTAGTCCCTTCCCTCAAGAGACCCAGTACTTC. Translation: CASSPFPQETQYF.

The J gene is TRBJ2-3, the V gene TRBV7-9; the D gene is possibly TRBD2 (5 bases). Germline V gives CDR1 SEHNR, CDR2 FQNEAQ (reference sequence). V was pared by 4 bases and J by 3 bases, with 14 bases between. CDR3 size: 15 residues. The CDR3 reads CASSSVGSGTDTQYF. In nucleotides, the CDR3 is TGTGCCAGCAGCTCCGTGGGCAGCGGAACAGATACGCAGTATTTT.

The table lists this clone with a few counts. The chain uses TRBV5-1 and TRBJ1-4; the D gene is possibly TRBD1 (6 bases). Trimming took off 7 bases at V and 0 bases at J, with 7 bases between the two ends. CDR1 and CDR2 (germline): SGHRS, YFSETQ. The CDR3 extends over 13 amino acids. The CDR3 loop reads CASRQATNEKLFF. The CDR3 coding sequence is TGCGCCAGCCGACAGGCAACTAATGAAAAACTGTTTTTT. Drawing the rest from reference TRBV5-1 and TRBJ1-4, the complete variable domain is KAGVTQTPRYLIKTRGQQVTLSCSPISGHRSVSWYQQTPGQGLQFLFEYFSETQRNKGNFPGRFSGRQFSNSRSEMNVSTLELGDSALYLCASRQATNEKLFFGSGTQLSVL.

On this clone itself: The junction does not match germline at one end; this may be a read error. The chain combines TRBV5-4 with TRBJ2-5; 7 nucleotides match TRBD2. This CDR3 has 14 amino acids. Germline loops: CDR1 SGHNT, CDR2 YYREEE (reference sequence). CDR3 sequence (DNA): TGTGCCAGCACCTTGGCGGGGGTCCGGGAGACCCAGTACTTC. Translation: CASTLAGVRETQYF.

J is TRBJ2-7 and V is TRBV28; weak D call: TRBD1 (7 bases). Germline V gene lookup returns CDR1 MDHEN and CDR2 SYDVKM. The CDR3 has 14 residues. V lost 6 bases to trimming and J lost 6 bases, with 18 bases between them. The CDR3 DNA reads TGTGCCAGCAGCCCTACAGGGGAGGAGGGCGAGCAGTACTTC. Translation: CASSPTGEEGEQYF.

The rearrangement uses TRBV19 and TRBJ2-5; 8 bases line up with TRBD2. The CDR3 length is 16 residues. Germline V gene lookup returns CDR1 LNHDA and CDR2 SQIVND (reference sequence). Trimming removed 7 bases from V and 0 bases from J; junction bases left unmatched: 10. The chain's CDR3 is CASKQGNSGNQETQYF. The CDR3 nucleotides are TGTGCCAGTAAGCAGGGGAATAGCGGGAACCAAGAGACCCAGTACTTC.

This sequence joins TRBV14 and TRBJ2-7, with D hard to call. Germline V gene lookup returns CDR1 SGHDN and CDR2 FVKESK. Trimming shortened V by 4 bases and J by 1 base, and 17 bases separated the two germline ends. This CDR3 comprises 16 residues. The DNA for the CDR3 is TGTGCCAGCAGCCCAAAGACTCAGTTCTCGTCCTACGAGCAGTACTTC. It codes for CASSPKTQFSSYEQYF.

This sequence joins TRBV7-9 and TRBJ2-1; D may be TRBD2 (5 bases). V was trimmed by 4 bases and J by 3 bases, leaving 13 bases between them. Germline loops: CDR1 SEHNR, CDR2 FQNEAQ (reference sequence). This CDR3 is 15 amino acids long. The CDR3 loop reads CASSSLGSGYNEQFF. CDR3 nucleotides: TGTGCCAGCAGCTCCCTAGGGAGTGGCTACAATGAGCAGTTCTTC.

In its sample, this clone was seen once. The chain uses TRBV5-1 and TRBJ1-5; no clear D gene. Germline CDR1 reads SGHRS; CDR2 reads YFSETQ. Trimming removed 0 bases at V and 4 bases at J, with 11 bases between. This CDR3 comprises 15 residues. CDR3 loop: CASSLDSPPNQPQHF. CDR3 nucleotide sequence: TGCGCCAGCAGCTTGGACAGCCCTCCGAATCAGCCCCAGCATTTT.

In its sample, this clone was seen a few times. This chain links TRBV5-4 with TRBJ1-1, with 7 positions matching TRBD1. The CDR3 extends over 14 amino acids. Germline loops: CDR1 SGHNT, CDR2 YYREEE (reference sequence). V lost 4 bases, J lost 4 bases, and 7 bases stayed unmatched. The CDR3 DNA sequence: TGTGCCAGCAGCCCTCCGGGACAGATCACTGAAGCTTTCTTT. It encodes CASSPPGQITEAFF.

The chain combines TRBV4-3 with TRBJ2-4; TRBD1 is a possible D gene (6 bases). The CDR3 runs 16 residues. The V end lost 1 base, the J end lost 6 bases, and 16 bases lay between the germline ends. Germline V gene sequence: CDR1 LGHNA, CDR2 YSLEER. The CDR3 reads CASSQVAGQTGNIQYF. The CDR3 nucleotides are TGCGCCAGCAGCCAAGTGGCAGGACAGACGGGAAACATTCAGTACTTC.

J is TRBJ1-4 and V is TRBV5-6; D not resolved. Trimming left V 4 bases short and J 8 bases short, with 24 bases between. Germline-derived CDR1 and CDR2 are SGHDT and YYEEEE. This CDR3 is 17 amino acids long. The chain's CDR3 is CASSERIRTIRAEKLFF. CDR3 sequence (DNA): TGTGCCAGCAGCGAGAGGATTAGGACTATCCGGGCAGAAAAACTGTTTTTT.

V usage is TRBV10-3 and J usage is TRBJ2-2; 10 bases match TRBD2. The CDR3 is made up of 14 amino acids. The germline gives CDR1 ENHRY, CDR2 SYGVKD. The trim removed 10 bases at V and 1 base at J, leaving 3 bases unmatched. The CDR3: CATGLAVNTGELFF. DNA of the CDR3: TGTGCCACTGGACTAGCGGTGAACACCGGGGAGCTGTTTTTT.

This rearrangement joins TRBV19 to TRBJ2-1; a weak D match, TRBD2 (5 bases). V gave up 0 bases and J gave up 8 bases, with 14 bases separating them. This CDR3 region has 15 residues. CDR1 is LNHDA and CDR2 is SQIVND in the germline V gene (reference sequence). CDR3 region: CASSIDRRDSDEQFF. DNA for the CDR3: TGTGCCAGTAGTATAGATCGCCGGGATAGTGATGAGCAGTTCTTC.

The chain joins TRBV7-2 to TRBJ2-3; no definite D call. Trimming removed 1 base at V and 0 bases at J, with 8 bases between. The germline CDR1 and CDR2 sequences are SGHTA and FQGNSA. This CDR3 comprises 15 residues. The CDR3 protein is CASSLVRLSTDTQYF. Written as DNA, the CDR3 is TGTGCCAGCAGCTTAGTGCGGTTAAGCACAGATACGCAGTATTTT.

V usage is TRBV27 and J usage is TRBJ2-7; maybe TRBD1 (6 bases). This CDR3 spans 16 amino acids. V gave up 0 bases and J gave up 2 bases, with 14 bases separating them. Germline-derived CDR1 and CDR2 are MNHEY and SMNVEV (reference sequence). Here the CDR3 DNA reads TGTGCCAGCAGTTTATCTCTGGGGGCCCTCACCTACGAGCAGTACTTC. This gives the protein CASSLSLGALTYEQYF.

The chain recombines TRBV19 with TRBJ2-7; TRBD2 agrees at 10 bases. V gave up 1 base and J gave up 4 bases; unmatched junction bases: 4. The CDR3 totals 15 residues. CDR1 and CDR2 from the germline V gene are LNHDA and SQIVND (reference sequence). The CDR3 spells CASSIVAGGSYEQYF. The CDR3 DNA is TGTGCCAGTAGTATAGTAGCGGGAGGAAGTTACGAGCAGTACTTC. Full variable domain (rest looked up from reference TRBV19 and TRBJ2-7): DGGITQSPKYLFRKEGQNVTLSCEQNLNHDAMYWYRQDPGQGLRLIYYSQIVNDFQKGDIAEGYSVSREKKESFPLTVTSAQKNPTAFYLCASSIVAGGSYEQYFGPGTRLTVT.